The 32 T cell receptor beta chains listed next were all sequenced from one sample in a study of blood T cells in healthy people across ages. A second about 7 to 12 cycle PCR used barcoded and J-beta primers. Using its own MiXCR run on the 5' RACE reads, TCRdb lists one record per CDR3 protein. The sample has about 1.6 million distinct CDR3 sequences; 34% are singletons. Sequenced sample: blood. These receptors were collected from a woman in her 30s in good health.

This clonotype was picked up a small number of times. This rearrangement joins TRBV10-3 to TRBJ1-6, with D unresolved. Germline V gives CDR1 ENHRY, CDR2 SYGVKD. Trimming left V 0 bases short and J 6 bases short, with 9 bases between. The CDR3 runs to 15 residues. CDR3 DNA: TGTGCCATCAGTGAGTCGGCAGGCTCTAATTCACCCCTCCACTTT. It yields the protein CAISESAGSNSPLHF.

In this sample, this clonotype turned up a few times. The chain employs TRBV10-2 and TRBJ2-5; 8 bases align to TRBD2. The J segment lost 0 bases and the V segment lost 2 bases, leaving 8 bases of the junction unmatched. The length of the CDR3 is 17 residues. Germline CDR1 reads WSHSY; CDR2 reads SAAADI. The CDR3 region has the DNA TGCGCCAGCAGTGAGACCCGACTAGCGAGGTACCAAGAGACCCAGTACTTC. Its protein product is CASSETRLARYQETQYF.

This chain connects TRBV28 to TRBJ2-7; TRBD2 might be the D (5 bases). Germline V gene lookup returns CDR1 MDHEN and CDR2 SYDVKM. The CDR3 is 14 residues long. Trimming stripped 11 bases from V and 1 base from J, with 18 bases between. CDR3 residues: CAGRESGNSYEQYF. The DNA of the CDR3 is TGTGCCGGCCGCGAGAGCGGAAATTCCTACGAGCAGTACTTC.

The chain recombines TRBV10-3 with TRBJ1-1; 8 nucleotides line up with TRBD1. This CDR3 spans 13 amino acids. The V and J ends lost 10 bases and 7 bases, in that order; junction bases with no gene match: 11. Germline V gene data show CDR1 as ENHRY and CDR2 as SYGVKD. CDR3 loop: CATIQGEGLEAFF. The CDR3 nucleotides read TGTGCCACCATACAGGGGGAAGGGCTTGAAGCTTTCTTT.

The rearrangement uses TRBV28 and TRBJ2-7; no firm D call. V was cut by 7 bases and J by 1 base, with 14 bases left in between. Germline assignment: CDR1 MDHEN and CDR2 SYDVKM. This CDR3 has 14 amino acids. The CDR3 DNA sequence: TGTGCCAGCAAACTCCGGCCTATATCCTACGAGCAGTACTTC. Protein: CASKLRPISYEQYF.

This clonotype came up a few times. CDR3 loop: CASSVGNLQETQYF. In DNA form, the CDR3 reads TGTGCCAGCAGCGTAGGTAACCTACAAGAGACCCAGTACTTC. The chain recombines TRBV9 with TRBJ2-5; D gene ambiguous. The germline CDR1 and CDR2 sequences are SGDLS and YYNGEE. V lost 0 bases to trimming and J lost 2 bases, with 8 bases between them. The CDR3 totals 14 residues.

Of note for this clonotype: This clone may be a read error of a much larger clone one base away. The genes are TRBV5-1 and TRBJ2-1, with TRBD1 matching 8 bases. V shed 3 bases and J 9 bases; nucleotides not matched to a gene: 8. The CDR3 is 14 amino acids. Looked up from germline, CDR1 is SGHRS and CDR2 is YFSETQ. For the CDR3, the DNA is TGCGCCAGCAGCTGCGGGACAGGCGGCGGTGAGCAGTTCTTC. It encodes CASSCGTGGGEQFF.

The V and J genes are TRBV5-1 and TRBJ2-1; D not resolved. TRBJ2-7 explains the end of the DNA better; the J call may be wrong. The CDR3 length is 18 residues. Germline loops: CDR1 SGHRS, CDR2 YFSETQ. The CDR3 region is CASSLAPHLGYLNNEQYF. DNA of the CDR3: TGCGCCAGCAGCTTGGCACCCCACTTGGGGTACCTCAACAATGAGCAGTACTTC.

This clonotype has more than one count but fewer than ten. This chain links TRBV20-1 with TRBJ2-1, with 9 bases aligning to TRBD2. This CDR3 has 16 amino acids. V shed 0 bases, J shed 4 bases, and the junction held 7 bases outside the gene matches. Germline CDR1 reads DFQATT; CDR2 reads SNEGSKA (reference sequence). CDR3 sequence reads: CSARDLGRGGYNEQFF. The DNA for the CDR3 is TGCAGTGCTAGAGATCTCGGGCGGGGGGGATACAATGAGCAGTTCTTC.

This chain connects TRBV29-1 to TRBJ1-1; 8 positions agree with TRBD1. The V and J ends lost 1 base and 5 bases, in that order; junction bases with no gene match: 9. This CDR3 comprises 15 residues. The germline CDR1 and CDR2 sequences are SQVTM and ANQGSEA. The CDR3 loop is CSVEGRGRGRTEAFF. In DNA form, the CDR3 reads TGCAGCGTTGAAGGTAGGGGCAGGGGGCGAACTGAAGCTTTCTTT. The full variable domain, in which reference TRBV29-1 and TRBJ1-1 provide the parts outside the CDR3, is SAVISQKPSRDICQRGTSLTIQCQVDSQVTMMFWYRQQPGQSLTLIATANQGSEATYESGFVIDKFPISRPNLTFSTLTVSNMSPEDSSIYLCSVEGRGRGRTEAFFGQGTRLTVV.

This sequence joins TRBV27 and TRBJ2-7; TRBD1 or TRBD2 may be the D gene (6 bases each). The CDR3 extends over 13 amino acids. V was cut by 5 bases and J by 6 bases, with 14 bases left in between. Germline V gene sequence: CDR1 MNHEY, CDR2 SMNVEV (reference sequence). The CDR3 DNA is TGTGCCAGCAGTGAGGAGGGCAGGGGCGAGCAGTACTTC. Translation: CASSEEGRGEQYF.

The rearrangement joins TRBV4-2 to TRBJ1-4, with a weak D call TRBD1 (5 bases). From germline, CDR1 is LGHNA and CDR2 YNFKEQ. Between the trimmed V and J ends, which lost 4 bases and 5 bases, there was a span of 14 bases. CDR3 length: 15 amino acids. CDR3 in amino acids: CASSRTSTENEKLFF. CDR3 sequence (DNA): TGTGCCAGCAGCCGAACCTCGACAGAGAATGAAAAACTGTTTTTT.

About this clonotype itself: One junction end disagrees with the germline gene, perhaps due to a read error. V and J are TRBV7-9 and TRBJ2-5, with D perhaps TRBD1 (5 bases). The J call could be wrong; TRBJ2-7 is a better fit for the DNA end. The CDR3 spans 12 residues. CDR1 SEHNR and CDR2 FQNEAQ come from the germline V gene (reference sequence). Here the CDR3 DNA reads TGTACCAGCAGCTTAACAGGCCACGAGCAGTACTTC. Amino acids: CTSSLTGHEQYF.

CDR3 in amino acids: CASSLMDSTGELFF. The CDR3 bases are TGCGCCAGCAGCTTGATGGACAGTACCGGGGAGCTGTTTTTT. The chain has TRBV5-1 and TRBJ2-2, with D perhaps TRBD1 (6 bases). CDR1 is SGHRS, CDR2 YFSETQ, per germline. V lost 1 base and J lost 5, with 9 bases in between. The CDR3 contains 14 residues.

The table lists this clonotype with a few counts. V usage is TRBV18 and J usage is TRBJ2-7; tentatively, D is TRBD2 (5 bases). The germline gives CDR1 KGHSH, CDR2 LQKENI. This CDR3 spans 14 amino acids. V lost 2 bases to trimming and J lost 3 bases, with 11 bases between them. The CDR3 DNA follows: TGTGCCAGCTCACCATCCCGGGATGGCTACGAGCAGTACTTC. Its translation: CASSPSRDGYEQYF.

The V and J genes are TRBV6-1 and TRBJ1-2; D gene unclear. Per germline, CDR1 MNHNS and CDR2 SASEGT. The ends were cut back, 4 bases at V and 6 bases at J, with 21 bases in the middle. CDR3 length: 16 amino acids. The CDR3 region is CASSGRLTPLNHGYTF. CDR3 DNA: TGTGCCAGCAGTGGACGACTAACACCTTTAAATCATGGCTACACCTTC.

The rearrangement links TRBV20-1 to TRBJ1-1, with D possibly being TRBD1 (5 bases). Germline assignment: CDR1 DFQATT and CDR2 SNEGSKA (reference sequence). Trimming left V 3 bases short and J 4 bases short, with 30 bases between. This CDR3 has 19 amino acids. The CDR3 loop is CSARGKINRSSPRGTEAFF. The CDR3 DNA follows: TGCAGTGCTAGGGGGAAAATAAACAGGTCTAGCCCAAGGGGCACTGAAGCTTTCTTT.

J is TRBJ2-1 and V is TRBV18; 7 bases agree with TRBD2. This CDR3 has 14 amino acids. V was clipped by 0 bases and J by 10 bases; unmatched bases: 6. CDR1 and CDR2 (germline): KGHSH, LQKENI. CDR3 nucleotide sequence: TGTGCCAGCTCACCACCTAGCGGGTTGGTCGAGCAGTTCTTC. Amino acid sequence: CASSPPSGLVEQFF.

This clonotype came up many times. The V call is TRBV4-1, the J call TRBJ2-7; weak D call: TRBD2 (6 bases). V was pared by 1 base and J by 3 bases, with 13 bases between. The CDR3 has 15 residues. Germline-derived CDR1 and CDR2 are MGHRA and YSYEKL. The CDR3 reads CASSQVTGLNYEQYF. DNA of the CDR3: TGCGCCAGCAGCCAAGTTACAGGACTAAACTACGAGCAGTACTTC.

V gene TRBV13 combines with J gene TRBJ2-1; 8 bases line up with TRBD2. With V trimmed by 4 bases and J by 10 bases, 12 bases remained unmatched. From germline, CDR1 is PRHDT and CDR2 FYEKMQ (reference sequence). This CDR3 comprises 15 residues. Written as DNA, the CDR3 is TGTGCCAGCAGCTCGGAGCGGGAGAATTCGCGGGAGCAGTTCTTC. Protein sequence: CASSSERENSREQFF.

The V call is TRBV6-1, the J call TRBJ2-1; D possibly corresponds to TRBD2 (6 bases). Trimming took 2 bases from V and 3 from J, leaving 23 bases between them. This CDR3 is built from 19 residues. CDR1 MNHNS and CDR2 SASEGT come from the germline V gene. The CDR3 bases are TGTGCCAGCAGTGAAATCTCAGGTTCAGCGGGCCCTAGCTACAATGAGCAGTTCTTC. It yields the protein CASSEISGSAGPSYNEQFF.

This clonotype has a handful of counts. V is TRBV5-1 and J is TRBJ2-5, with TRBD1 matching 8 bases. CDR1 and CDR2 from the germline V gene are SGHRS and YFSETQ. Losses at the gene ends were 2 bases for V and 4 bases for J; bases not matched to a gene: 4. CDR3 size: 14 residues. For the CDR3, the DNA is TGCGCCAGCAGCTTTTTACAGGGGGGAGAGACCCAGTACTTC. As protein: CASSFLQGGETQYF.

The chain employs TRBV3-1 and TRBJ2-1; D remains ambiguous. V dropped 4 bases and J dropped 0 bases, with 13 bases sitting between them. The CDR3 loop spans 16 amino acids. CDR1 is LGHDT, CDR2 YNNKEL, per germline (reference sequence). CDR3 in DNA: TGTGCCAGCAGCCGACCTGGGGTAAGCTCCTACAATGAGCAGTTCTTC. Residues: CASSRPGVSSYNEQFF.

This clonotype was seen a handful of times. This chain joins TRBV20-1 and TRBJ1-1, with D tentatively TRBD1 (5 bases). The CDR3 consists of 12 residues. The V gene lost 6 bases and the J gene lost 1 base, with 9 bases spanning the gap. Germline CDR1 is DFQATT and CDR2 is SNEGSKA (reference sequence). The CDR3 bases are TGCAGTGCAGGGGACCCGAACACTGAAGCTTTCTTT. Its protein is CSAGDPNTEAFF.

The V call is TRBV12-3 or TRBV12-4, the J call TRBJ1-5; TRBD1 is a possible D gene (5 bases). V lost 0 bases to trimming and J lost 7 bases, with 16 bases between them. The CDR3 totals 16 residues. The CDR3 here is CASSLALMGTIQPQHF. DNA of the CDR3: TGTGCCAGCAGTTTAGCGCTAATGGGGACGATACAGCCCCAGCATTTT.

This clonotype occurred a few times. This sequence joins TRBV28 and TRBJ1-2; tentatively, D is TRBD1 (5 bases). There are 12 residues in the CDR3. Trimming cost V 3 bases and J 8 bases, with 10 bases left between them. The V gene's germline CDR1 is MDHEN and CDR2 SYDVKM. The CDR3 DNA is TGTGCCAGCAGTTTCTCGGCAGGGGGCTACACCTTC. Amino acid sequence: CASSFSAGGYTF.

This clonotype was seen only a few times. The chain is built from TRBV7-9 and TRBJ2-1; TRBD1 aligns across 7 bases. Per germline, CDR1 SEHNR and CDR2 FQNEAQ (reference sequence). Losses at the gene ends were 5 bases for V and 5 bases for J; bases not matched to a gene: 12. This CDR3 spans 16 amino acids. CDR3 sequence reads: CASSTHGTVSDNEQFF. The CDR3 DNA follows: TGTGCCAGCAGCACTCACGGGACAGTTTCCGACAATGAGCAGTTCTTC. Variable domain in full (rest from reference TRBV7-9 and TRBJ2-1): DTGVSQNPRHKITKRGQNVTFRCDPISEHNRLYWYRQTLGQGPEFLTYFQNEAQLEKSRLLSDRFSAERPKGSFSTLEIQRTEQGDSAMYLCASSTHGTVSDNEQFFGPGTRLTVL.

The rearrangement uses TRBV5-1 and TRBJ2-3; perhaps TRBD1 as D (6 bases). The CDR3 loop spans 15 amino acids. Germline assignment: CDR1 SGHRS and CDR2 YFSETQ. V dropped 6 bases and J dropped 2 bases, with 16 bases sitting between them. The CDR3: CASKAGTTYTDTQYF. In DNA, the CDR3 is TGCGCCAGCAAAGCCGGGACAACTTACACAGATACGCAGTATTTT.

The chain has TRBV20-1 and TRBJ1-6, with no clear D. V lost 0 bases and J 14 bases, leaving 11 bases between the germline ends. The germline gives CDR1 DFQATT, CDR2 SNEGSKA (reference sequence). This CDR3 spans 12 amino acids. The CDR3 sequence: CSARDPFLTLHF. For the CDR3, the DNA is TGCAGTGCTAGAGACCCTTTTTTGACCCTCCACTTT.

This clonotype was observed a handful of times. The J gene is TRBJ1-5, the V gene TRBV20-1, with D hard to call. The germline V gene encodes CDR1 DFQATT and CDR2 SNEGSKA (reference sequence). This CDR3 comprises 16 residues. The germline V and J ends were trimmed by 3 bases and 2 bases, with 17 bases remaining between them. The CDR3 loop is CSASIGSPKGNQPQHF. CDR3 DNA: TGCAGTGCTAGTATAGGTTCTCCAAAAGGCAATCAGCCCCAGCATTTT.

This clonotype was detected many times. The chain is built from TRBV6-1 and TRBJ2-5; D is unresolved. Trimming cost V 3 bases and J 1 base, with 6 bases left between them. Looked up from germline, CDR1 is MNHNS and CDR2 is SASEGT. The CDR3 is 13 amino acids. In DNA, the CDR3 is TGTGCCAGCAGTGATGGGCCCCAAGAGACCCAGTACTTC. It specifies CASSDGPQETQYF.

This clonotype occurred a few times. The V gene is TRBV7-2, the J gene TRBJ2-3; 10 bases are a match to TRBD2. CDR1 SGHTA and CDR2 FQGNSA come from the germline V gene. Unmatched junction bases numbered 5, after V lost 3 bases and J lost 5 bases. The CDR3 sequence is 15 residues long. The CDR3 region has the DNA TGTGCCAGCAGCTTTAGCGGGGGGCCACTAGATACGCAGTATTTT. This sequence encodes CASSFSGGPLDTQYF.